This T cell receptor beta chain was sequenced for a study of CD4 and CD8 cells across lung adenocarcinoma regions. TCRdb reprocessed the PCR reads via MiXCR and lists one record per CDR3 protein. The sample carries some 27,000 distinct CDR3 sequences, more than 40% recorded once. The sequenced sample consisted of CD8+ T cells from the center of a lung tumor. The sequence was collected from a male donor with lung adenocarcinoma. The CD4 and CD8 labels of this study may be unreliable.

Written as DNA, the CDR3 is TGCGCCAGGGGGGACGGGGGGGGGAGCCAAGATACGCAGTACTTC. Translating gives CARGDGGGSQDTQYF. The rearrangement links TRBV10-1 to TRBJ2-5; TRBD2 aligns across 8 bases. Germline V CDR1 and CDR2: WNHNN, SYGVQD (reference sequence). Unmatched junction bases numbered 20, after V lost 9 bases and J lost 11 bases. The CDR3 length is 15 residues.